Below, 8 T cell receptor beta chains from the same sample are listed, as sequenced in a study of early T cells in non-severe SARS-CoV-2 infection. TCRdb passed the 5' RACE reads through MiXCR, listing each CDR3 protein once. This table has around 44,000 distinct CDR3 sequences, over 7.5% appearing once. The sequenced sample was whole blood. All receptors come from an adult who was a healthcare worker with PCR-confirmed SARS-CoV-2 infection or an uninfected control (not recorded which).

This clonotype was counted between two and nine times. This chain links TRBV2 with TRBJ2-3; D is perhaps TRBD2 (6 bases). From germline, CDR1 is SNHLY and CDR2 FYNNEI. Trimming stripped 0 bases from V and 6 bases from J, with 13 bases between. The CDR3 loop spans 15 amino acids. The CDR3 sequence is CASSEAGSAGDTQYF. The CDR3 DNA follows: TGTGCCAGCAGTGAAGCGGGATCGGCGGGGGATACGCAGTATTTT.

Ten or more counts support this clonotype. The genes are TRBV2 and TRBJ2-7; a possible D gene is TRBD2 (5 bases). Trimming took 3 bases from V and 2 from J, leaving 8 bases between them. This CDR3 spans 13 amino acids. Per germline, CDR1 SNHLY and CDR2 FYNNEI. The CDR3 bases are TGTGCCAGCAGTGAGCAGCGGACCTACGAGCAGTACTTC. As protein: CASSEQRTYEQYF.

This clonotype occurred many times. V is TRBV6-2 or TRBV6-3 and J is TRBJ1-5; D not resolved. The CDR3 is made up of 12 amino acids. CDR1 and CDR2 from the germline V gene are MNHEY and SVGEGT. V shed 1 base and J shed 4 bases, with 2 bases lying between them. The CDR3: CASSYLNQPQHF. CDR3 nucleotides: TGTGCCAGCAGTTACTTGAATCAGCCCCAGCATTTT.

This clonotype has at least ten counts. The chain is built from TRBV4-1 and TRBJ2-2; maybe TRBD1 (5 bases). CDR3 length: 16 residues. CDR1 MGHRA and CDR2 YSYEKL come from the germline V gene. Trimming took off 1 base at V and 7 bases at J, with 16 bases between the two ends. CDR3 sequence reads: CASSQGRPGNIGELFF. In DNA, the CDR3 is TGCGCCAGCAGCCAAGGACGGCCAGGGAATATCGGGGAGCTGTTTTTT.

DNA for the CDR3: TGCAGTGCTAGAGTGCAGGGGTCCTACGAGCAGTACTTC. Its protein is CSARVQGSYEQYF. The chain uses TRBV20-1 and TRBJ2-7; the D gene is possibly TRBD1 (6 bases). CDR1 is DFQATT and CDR2 is SNEGSKA in the germline V gene (reference sequence). The ends were cut back, 1 base at V and 1 base at J, with 8 bases in the middle. The CDR3 has 13 residues.

This clonotype was observed at least ten times. This chain joins TRBV20-1 and TRBJ2-1, with D unclear. Trimming stripped 4 bases from V and 0 bases from J, with 10 bases between. CDR3 length: 14 residues. The germline CDR1 and CDR2 sequences are DFQATT and SNEGSKA (reference sequence). Here the CDR3 reads CSATTASSYNEQFF. Here the CDR3 DNA reads TGCAGTGCTACTACCGCGAGCTCCTACAATGAGCAGTTCTTC.

There are many counts of this clonotype. The V gene is TRBV7-9, the J gene TRBJ1-1; tentative D call: TRBD1 (6 bases). The CDR3 runs to 13 residues. Germline values: CDR1 SEHNR, CDR2 FQNEAQ (reference sequence). Between the trimmed V and J ends, which lost 0 bases and 11 bases, there was a span of 13 bases. This CDR3 is CASSLAEAGEAFF. Written as DNA, the CDR3 is TGTGCCAGCAGCTTAGCGGAGGCAGGGGAGGCTTTCTTT.

In its sample, this clonotype was seen many times. The DNA for the CDR3 is TGTGCCAGCACCCCTCGGGGGAGAGACTATGGCTACACCTTC. Amino acids: CASTPRGRDYGYTF. The chain uses TRBV25-1 and TRBJ1-2; the D gene is possibly TRBD1 (5 bases). Trimming pared 7 bases from V and 3 bases from J, leaving 15 bases between. Germline-derived CDR1 and CDR2 are MGHDK and SYGVNS. The CDR3 is 14 amino acids.